This passage covers 23 T cell receptor beta chains from one sample sequenced in a study of spatial heterogeneity in lung cancer. TCRdb called the 5' RACE reads again in MiXCR, with one record for every CDR3 protein. The profile covers roughly 6,900 distinct CDR3 sequences, with roughly 5.7% appearing a single time and 7% to 9% taken by the ten largest. Time point meaning: sample taken at primary tumor resection. Sequencing of whole RNA from tumor, nontumor lung or frozen PBMC involved no sorting. Sequences were derived from normal lung tissue next to the tumor, sampled at surgery. The receptors come from a female donor with early-stage non-small cell lung cancer.

Within the sample, this clonotype is medium-sized. This beta chain represents an off-target read in a library built for alpha chains; its size is of limited meaning. V gene TRBV6-5 combines with J gene TRBJ1-2; D call uncertain. The germline V gene encodes CDR1 MNHEY and CDR2 SVGAGI. Trimming shortened V by 5 bases and J by 2 bases, and 12 bases separated the two germline ends. The CDR3 extends over 14 amino acids. CDR3 DNA sequence: TGTGCCAGCAGTACCCTTGCCGGAAACTATGGCTACACCTTC. Amino acids: CASSTLAGNYGYTF.

This clonotype was recorded at least ten times. For a library built for alpha chains, this beta chain is a stray read; little rests on its size. The chain uses TRBV6-5 and TRBJ1-1; perhaps TRBD1 as D (5 bases). The CDR3 extends over 13 amino acids. Per the germline V gene, CDR1 is MNHEY and CDR2 is SVGAGI. V shed 2 bases and J shed 2 bases, with 6 bases lying between them. Here the CDR3 DNA reads TGTGCCAGCAGTTACGGGGGAAACACTGAAGCTTTCTTT. This encodes CASSYGGNTEAFF.

Regarding this clonotype: The size of this beta chain means little, since it is a stray read in a library made for alpha chains. The rearrangement joins TRBV15 to TRBJ2-1; TRBD1 matches at 10 bases. This CDR3 contains 17 residues. CDR1 is LNHNV and CDR2 is YYDKDF in the germline V gene (reference sequence). The V segment lost 5 bases and the J segment 6 bases; nucleotides outside the gene matches: 13. The CDR3 loop is CATSLGQGDRRGNEQFF. CDR3 DNA sequence: TGTGCCACCAGCTTAGGACAGGGGGACCGTCGAGGCAATGAGCAGTTCTTC.

This clonotype was counted at least ten times. For a library built for alpha chains, this beta chain is a stray read; little rests on its size. The gene calls are TRBV24-1 and TRBJ2-7; D not certain. Germline lookup yields CDR1 KGHDR and CDR2 SFDVKD. The CDR3 loop spans 16 amino acids. The V end was cut by 0 bases, the J end by 4 bases, with 15 bases between. The CDR3 protein is CATSDLLPGGRYEQYF. CDR3 sequence (DNA): TGTGCCACCAGTGATTTGCTTCCAGGCGGTCGGTACGAGCAGTACTTC.

This clonotype is classed as medium-sized. With the library built for alpha chains, this beta chain is off target and its frequency is not meaningful. V is TRBV9 and J is TRBJ2-3; 12 nucleotides match TRBD2. In germline, CDR1 is SGDLS, CDR2 YYNGEE. The trim removed 4 bases at V and 3 bases at J, leaving 9 bases unmatched. This CDR3 contains 17 residues. The CDR3 DNA is TGTGCCAGCAGCACCAGCCCTAGCGGGAGGGGGACAGATACGCAGTATTTT. Residues: CASSTSPSGRGTDTQYF.

This clonotype has more than one count but fewer than ten. This beta chain is an unintended read in a library built for alpha chains; its size means little. The chain employs TRBV5-1 and TRBJ2-2; unclear D gene. The CDR3 is 14 residues long. Germline V gives CDR1 SGHRS, CDR2 YFSETQ. Between the trimmed V and J ends, which lost 4 bases and 2 bases, there was a span of 9 bases. The CDR3 protein is CASSKAVNTGELFF. DNA of the CDR3: TGCGCCAGCAGCAAAGCAGTTAACACCGGGGAGCTGTTTTTT. The full variable domain, its missing parts supplied by reference TRBV5-1 and TRBJ2-2, is KAGVTQTPRYLIKTRGQQVTLSCSPISGHRSVSWYQQTPGQGLQFLFEYFSETQRNKGNFPGRFSGRQFSNSRSEMNVSTLELGDSALYLCASSKAVNTGELFFGEGSRLTVL.

This clonotype is medium-sized within its sample. This beta chain appears as a stray read in a library generated for alpha chains; its size is not informative. The CDR3 nucleotides read TGTGCCTGGAGTCCAGGCAGCTCCTACGAGCAGTACTTC. This sequence encodes CAWSPGSSYEQYF. V usage is TRBV30 and J usage is TRBJ2-7; unclear D gene. The CDR3 contains 13 residues. Germline CDR1 is GTSNPN and CDR2 is SVGIG (reference sequence). V was pared by 2 bases and J by 0 bases, with 8 bases between.

This clonotype was counted ten times or more. In a library made to pick up alpha chains, this beta chain is a stray read with a size that means little. CDR3 bases: TGTGCCAGCAGCTTTGGGGGCTTGATGAACACTGAAGCTTTCTTT. It is translated as CASSFGGLMNTEAFF. The rearrangement links TRBV7-2 to TRBJ1-1; perhaps TRBD1 as D (6 bases). Trimming removed 3 bases from V and 0 bases from J, with 11 bases in between. Germline CDR1 reads SGHTA; CDR2 reads FQGNSA. The CDR3 is made up of 15 amino acids.

Within the sample, this clonotype is medium-sized (0.01 to 0.1%). This beta chain was picked up by a library intended for alpha chains and is off target, so its count carries little meaning. V usage is TRBV10-3 and J usage is TRBJ2-1; 11 bases agree with TRBD2. V lost 3 bases and J lost 9; bases outside the gene matches: 4. The V gene's germline CDR1 is ENHRY and CDR2 SYGVKD. The CDR3 is made up of 14 amino acids. As DNA, the CDR3 is TGTGCCATCAGTGAACTAGCGGGAGTCCGTGAGCAGTTCTTC. It specifies CAISELAGVREQFF.

This clonotype was observed a handful of times. In a library made to pick up alpha chains, this beta chain is a stray read with a size that means little. This chain joins TRBV4-2 and TRBJ2-3; 7 bases map to TRBD2. The CDR3 runs 16 residues. Germline-derived CDR1 and CDR2 are LGHNA and YNFKEQ. V gave up 4 bases and J gave up 2 bases; unmatched junction bases: 9. The chain's CDR3 is CASSPEREGYTDTQYF. The DNA of the CDR3 is TGTGCCAGCAGCCCCGAAAGGGAGGGATACACAGATACGCAGTATTTT.

By sample share, this clonotype is medium-sized. This beta chain is off target for a library built for alpha chains, so its abundance means little. The CDR3 protein is CATSDRLAPGELFF. In DNA form, the CDR3 reads TGTGCCACCAGTGATCGGCTAGCCCCCGGGGAGCTGTTTTTT. This chain connects TRBV24-1 to TRBJ2-2; D is possibly TRBD2 (5 bases). CDR3 length equals 14 residues. Trimming cost V 3 bases and J 6 bases, with 10 bases left between them. CDR1 is KGHDR and CDR2 is SFDVKD in the germline V gene.

This clonotype was detected ten times or more. Within a library made for alpha chains, this beta chain is off target, and its count is uninformative. The V and J genes are TRBV5-1 and TRBJ1-1, with D perhaps TRBD1 (5 bases). Germline assignment: CDR1 SGHRS and CDR2 YFSETQ. V lost 0 bases, J lost 4 bases, and 16 bases lay in between. This CDR3 has 16 residues. The CDR3 sequence: CASSLERGARGTEAFF. The DNA for the CDR3 is TGCGCCAGCAGCTTGGAGAGGGGAGCCCGCGGCACTGAAGCTTTCTTT.

By share, this clonotype ranks as medium-sized (0.01 to 0.1%). Since it is a stray read in a library aimed at alpha chains, this beta chain has a size that is not meaningful. The chain links TRBV6-5 to TRBJ2-3; possible D gene TRBD1, 6 bases. This CDR3 has 15 amino acids. CDR1 is MNHEY, CDR2 SVGAGI, per germline. V lost 4 bases and J 1 base, leaving 12 bases between the germline ends. The CDR3 DNA reads as TGTGCCAGCAGTTCCCGCAGGGGCGGCACAGATACGCAGTATTTT. This gives the protein CASSSRRGGTDTQYF.

By frequency in the sample, this clonotype is medium-sized (0.01 to 0.1%). This beta chain is off target for a library built for alpha chains, so its abundance means little. This sequence joins TRBV20-1 and TRBJ2-1; 8 bases are a match to TRBD2. The CDR3 contains 14 residues. Germline CDR1 DFQATT, CDR2 SNEGSKA (reference sequence). The trim removed 3 bases at V and 5 bases at J, leaving 6 bases unmatched. The CDR3 loop is CSASGLAAHNEQFF. The CDR3 DNA reads TGCAGTGCTAGTGGACTAGCAGCTCACAATGAGCAGTTCTTC.

This clonotype was seen ten or more times. Because this beta chain is a stray read in a library intended to capture alpha chains, its abundance should not be given much weight. The chain uses TRBV20-1 and TRBJ1-5, with D maybe TRBD1 (5 bases). The CDR3 consists of 13 residues. Looked up from germline, CDR1 is DFQATT and CDR2 is SNEGSKA (reference sequence). V was clipped by 6 bases and J by 0 bases, with 9 bases between them. The CDR3: CSAIRASNQPQHF. CDR3 nucleotides: TGCAGTGCGATCAGGGCTAGCAATCAGCCCCAGCATTTT.

Only a few counts were recorded for this clonotype. The size of this beta chain means little, since it is a stray read in a library made for alpha chains. The V gene is TRBV20-1, the J gene TRBJ2-1; a possible D gene is TRBD2 (6 bases). The germline V and J ends were trimmed by 2 bases and 8 bases, with 13 bases remaining between them. The length of the CDR3 is 13 residues. Germline-derived CDR1 and CDR2 are DFQATT and SNEGSKA (reference sequence). The DNA of the CDR3 is TGCAGTGCTAGATGGGACGGAGGGGATGAGCAGTTCTTC. This gives the protein CSARWDGGDEQFF.

Within the sample, this clonotype is medium-sized. This beta chain appears as a stray read in a library generated for alpha chains; its size is not informative. The chain is built from TRBV29-1 and TRBJ2-7; 12 nucleotides align to TRBD1. V trimming: 1 base; J trimming: 2 bases; junction bases outside the gene matches: 6. There are 16 residues in the CDR3. Germline V gives CDR1 SQVTM, CDR2 ANQGSEA. The CDR3 sequence is CSVEATGQGAAYEQYF. The CDR3 DNA is TGCAGCGTTGAAGCTACGGGACAGGGGGCAGCCTACGAGCAGTACTTC.

In its sample, this clonotype is medium-sized. With the library built for alpha chains, this beta chain is off target and its frequency is not meaningful. This sequence joins TRBV20-1 and TRBJ2-7; no reliable D call. The CDR3 loop spans 14 amino acids. Per germline, CDR1 DFQATT and CDR2 SNEGSKA (reference sequence). With 2 bases removed from V and 0 bases from J, the gap between germline ends came to 11 bases. The CDR3, as DNA: TGCAGTGCTAGATCTCCATACAGCTCCTACGAGCAGTACTTC. This gives the protein CSARSPYSSYEQYF.

A word on this clonotype: Little can be read into the size of this beta chain, an off-target read in a library designed for alpha chains. The J gene is TRBJ2-1, the V gene TRBV18; D not certain. This CDR3 comprises 15 residues. The V end lost 2 bases, the J end lost 9 bases, and 17 bases lay between the germline ends. Germline-derived CDR1 and CDR2 are KGHSH and LQKENI. Here the CDR3 reads CASSPALVLEVEQFF. The CDR3, as DNA: TGTGCCAGCTCACCAGCTCTTGTCCTCGAAGTTGAGCAGTTCTTC.

This clonotype is judged medium-sized. This beta chain lies outside the target of a library built for alpha chains; its clone size means little. The genes are TRBV6-5 and TRBJ2-7; D unresolved. Trimming took off 6 bases at V and 3 bases at J, with 24 bases between the two ends. The CDR3 consists of 17 residues. Germline CDR1 and CDR2: MNHEY and SVGAGI. The CDR3 spells CASSSFPPKASNYEQYF. In DNA form, the CDR3 reads TGTGCCAGCAGCAGTTTCCCCCCAAAGGCCAGCAACTACGAGCAGTACTTC.

This clonotype was picked up many times. Because the library targeted alpha chains, this beta chain is an off-target read whose size means little. This chain uses TRBV6-2 or TRBV6-3 with TRBJ2-2; 8 nucleotides align to TRBD1. This CDR3 contains 14 residues. CDR1 MNHEY and CDR2 SVGEGT come from the germline V gene. Trimming at V came to 2 bases and at J to 8 bases, leaving 4 bases not matched to a gene. CDR3 amino acids: CASSYTDRAGELFF. The CDR3 coding sequence is TGTGCCAGCAGTTACACGGACAGGGCTGGGGAGCTGTTTTTT.

Comment on this clonotype: A clone one base away is much larger, so this may be a read error. Since it is a stray read in a library aimed at alpha chains, this beta chain has a size that is not meaningful. The chain has TRBV7-9 and TRBJ2-1; unclear D gene. Germline V gene sequence: CDR1 SEHNR, CDR2 FQNEAQ (reference sequence). This CDR3 has 13 amino acids. CDR3 in DNA: TGTGCCAGCTCACAAGGTTTCTACAAAGAGCAGTTCTTC. Amino acids: CASSQGFYKEQFF.

In the case of this clonotype: Being off target in a library aimed at alpha chains, this beta chain has a size of little meaning. The rearrangement joins TRBV7-8 to TRBJ1-3, with D unresolved. The CDR3 is made up of 13 amino acids. The V gene's germline CDR1 is SGHVS and CDR2 FQNEAQ. V was shortened by 5 bases and J by 4 bases, with 9 bases between the two germline ends. The chain's CDR3 is CASSPYGGNTIYF. Here the CDR3 DNA reads TGTGCCAGCAGCCCCTACGGAGGAAACACCATATATTTT.